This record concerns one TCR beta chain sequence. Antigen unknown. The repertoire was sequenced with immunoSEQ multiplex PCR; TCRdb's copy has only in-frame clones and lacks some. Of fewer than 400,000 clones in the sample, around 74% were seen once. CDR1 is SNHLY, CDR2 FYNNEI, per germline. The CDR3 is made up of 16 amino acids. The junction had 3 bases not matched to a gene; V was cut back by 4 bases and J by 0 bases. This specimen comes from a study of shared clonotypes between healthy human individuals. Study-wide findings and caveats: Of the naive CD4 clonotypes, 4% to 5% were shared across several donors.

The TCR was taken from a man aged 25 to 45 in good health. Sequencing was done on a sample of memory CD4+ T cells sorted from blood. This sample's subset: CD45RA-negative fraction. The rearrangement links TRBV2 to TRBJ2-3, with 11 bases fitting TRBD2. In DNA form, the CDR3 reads TGTGCCAGCAGTGCGGGACTAGCGGTCAGCACAGATACGCAGTATTTT. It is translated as CASSAGLAVSTDTQYF.